The 8 T cell receptor beta chains listed next were all sequenced from one sample in a study of T cell changes during pregnancy in multiple sclerosis (dated by TCRdb to between 2017 and 2020). Libraries came from the immunoSEQ multiplex PCR assay. The clones in this table, taken by TCRdb from immuneACCESS, are in-frame only. Not every clone is retained; where verified, under half of the shortfall comes from an unresolved V gene, and the cause of the rest is unknown. This sample comprises tens of thousands of clones, 93% of them detected only once. The ten largest clonotypes hold around 4% of the sample. The starting material was CD8+ T cells from peripheral blood mononuclear cells, obtained in the second trimester of pregnancy. These receptors all come from a female donor with multiple sclerosis, enrolled in a pregnancy study.

The chain carries TRBV5-6 and TRBJ1-2, with 8 bases aligning to TRBD1. With 5 bases clipped from V and 3 bases from J, the junction kept 6 bases outside the gene matches. Germline V gene sequence: CDR1 SGHDT, CDR2 YYEEEE. The CDR3 has 14 amino acids. The CDR3 region is CASSYQGAHYGYTF. CDR3 DNA sequence: TGTGCCAGCAGTTATCAGGGGGCTCACTATGGCTACACCTTC.

The DNA for the CDR3 is TGTGCCAGCAGCCATAGCTCCTACGAGCAGTACTTC. As protein: CASSHSSYEQYF. The V and J genes are TRBV28 and TRBJ2-7; no reliable D call. This CDR3 is built from 12 residues. Trimming cost V 6 bases and J 0 bases, with 6 bases left between them. CDR1 and CDR2 (germline): MDHEN, SYDVKM.

The chain joins TRBV5-4 to TRBJ2-3; TRBD1 agrees at 10 bases. The germline CDR1 and CDR2 sequences are SGHNT and YYREEE (reference sequence). Germline trimming cut 5 bases from V and 5 bases from J; bases unmatched to any gene: 17. This CDR3 region has 18 residues. CDR3 in amino acids: CASSSPPGQGDSLDTQYF. DNA for the CDR3: TGTGCCAGCAGTTCCCCCCCAGGACAGGGGGATTCGCTAGATACGCAGTATTTT.

This chain links TRBV27 with TRBJ1-4; the D is unclear. Trimming shortened V by 5 bases and J by 8 bases, and 6 bases separated the two germline ends. Germline-derived CDR1 and CDR2 are MNHEY and SMNVEV (reference sequence). The CDR3 covers 11 residues. The DNA for the CDR3 is TGTGCCAGCAGTATGGGCGAAAAACTGTTTTTT. This codes for CASSMGEKLFF.

The CDR3 reads CASSPLTVWEESEKLFF. CDR3 coding DNA: TGTGCCAGCAGCCCCCTGACAGTTTGGGAGGAGAGTGAAAAACTGTTTTTT. The rearrangement uses TRBV7-3 and TRBJ1-4, with a possible D match to TRBD1 (5 bases). The CDR3 totals 17 residues. V dropped 5 bases and J dropped 7 bases, with 23 bases sitting between them. Germline CDR1 reads SGHTA; CDR2 reads FQGTGA.

The chain has TRBV9 and TRBJ2-7; TRBD2 aligns across 12 bases. Per the germline V gene, CDR1 is SGDLS and CDR2 is YYNGEE. The CDR3 length is 15 residues. V dropped 4 bases and J dropped 2; count of bases not matched to a gene: 4. CDR3 DNA: TGTGCCAGCAGCCCGACTAGCGGGAGCGCCTACGAGCAGTACTTC. The encoded protein is CASSPTSGSAYEQYF.

The chain joins TRBV13 to TRBJ1-2; 11 nucleotides match TRBD1. Germline CDR1 is PRHDT and CDR2 is FYEKMQ (reference sequence). V shed 8 bases, J shed 6 bases, and the junction held 8 bases outside the gene matches. CDR3 size: 14 residues. The chain's CDR3 is CASGGRTGGHGYTF. Here the CDR3 DNA reads TGTGCCAGCGGTGGGAGGACAGGGGGCCATGGCTACACCTTC.

J is TRBJ1-2 and V is TRBV7-9; 10 bases align to TRBD1. CDR1 SEHNR and CDR2 FQNEAQ come from the germline V gene (reference sequence). Unmatched junction bases numbered 8, after V lost 4 bases and J lost 3 bases. The CDR3 spans 16 residues. CDR3 sequence: CASSWTGTGDDYGYTF. The CDR3 DNA follows: TGTGCCAGCAGCTGGACCGGGACAGGGGATGACTATGGCTACACCTTC. Combining the CDR3 with reference TRBV7-9 and TRBJ1-2 gives the whole variable domain DTGVSQNPRHKITKRGQNVTFRCDPISEHNRLYWYRQTLGQGPEFLTYFQNEAQLEKSRLLSDRFSAERPKGSFSTLEIQRTEQGDSAMYLCASSWTGTGDDYGYTFGSGTRLTVV.